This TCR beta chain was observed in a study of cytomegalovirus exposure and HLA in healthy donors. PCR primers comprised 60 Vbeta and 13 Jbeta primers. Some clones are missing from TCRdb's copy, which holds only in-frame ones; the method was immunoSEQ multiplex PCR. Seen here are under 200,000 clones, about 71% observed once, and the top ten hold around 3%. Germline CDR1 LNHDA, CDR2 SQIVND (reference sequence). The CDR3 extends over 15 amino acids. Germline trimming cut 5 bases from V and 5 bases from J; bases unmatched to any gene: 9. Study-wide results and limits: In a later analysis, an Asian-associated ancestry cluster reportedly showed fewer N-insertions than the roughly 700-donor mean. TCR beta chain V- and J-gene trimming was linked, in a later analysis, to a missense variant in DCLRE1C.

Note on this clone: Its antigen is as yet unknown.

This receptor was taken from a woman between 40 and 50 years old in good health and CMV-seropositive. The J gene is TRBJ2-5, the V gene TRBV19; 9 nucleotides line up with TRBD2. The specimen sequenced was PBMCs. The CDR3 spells CASSAYGGRAETQYF. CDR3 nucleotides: TGTGCCAGTAGTGCATACGGCGGGAGGGCCGAGACCCAGTACTTC.